These T cell receptor beta chains were read from a single sample in a study of cytomegalovirus exposure and HLA in healthy donors. Here immunoSEQ multiplex PCR was the method, and the copy in TCRdb shows in-frame clones only, minus some. This table holds roughly 100,000 clones, 74% found once. Sequences were obtained from PBMCs. These receptors were collected from a man aged 45-65 years in good health and CMV-seropositive. CDR3s include the opening cysteine and the closing phenylalanine or tryptophan. Fields, in order: V gene, clone size, D gene, J gene, CDR3 protein, CDR3 DNA. A D gene is named only where the DNA matches it firmly. Size is stated for part of the rows, as once, few or many counts, or as a class when the clone is expanded.

V gene: TRBV19; clone size: NA; D gene: NA; J gene: TRBJ1-3; CDR3 protein: CASSLQGTGNTIYF; CDR3 DNA: TGTGCCAGTAGCCTACAGGGTACTGGAAACACCATATATTTT
V gene: TRBV11-3; clone size: NA; D gene: TRBD2; J gene: TRBJ2-7; CDR3 protein: CASSFSGRTRYEQYF; CDR3 DNA: TGTGCCAGCAGCTTTAGCGGGAGGACACGCTACGAGCAGTACTTC
V gene: TRBV14; clone size: NA; D gene: NA; J gene: TRBJ2-7; CDR3 protein: CASSQEWAGAEQYF; CDR3 DNA: TGTGCCAGCAGCCAAGAGTGGGCAGGGGCCGAGCAGTACTTC
V gene: TRBV5-8; clone size: NA; D gene: NA; J gene: TRBJ1-6; CDR3 protein: CASTETRRWSSYNSPLHF; CDR3 DNA: TGTGCCAGCACCGAAACACGGCGCTGGAGCTCCTATAATTCACCCCTCCACTTT
V gene: TRBV10-3; clone size: NA; D gene: TRBD2; J gene: TRBJ2-3; CDR3 protein: CAISERLAGDADTQYF; CDR3 DNA: TGTGCCATCAGTGAAAGACTAGCGGGGGACGCAGATACGCAGTATTTT
V gene: TRBV30; clone size: few; D gene: TRBD2; J gene: TRBJ2-7; CDR3 protein: CAWQEGAGGSYEQYF; CDR3 DNA: TGTGCCTGGCAAGAGGGAGCGGGAGGGTCCTACGAGCAGTACTTC
V gene: TRBV27; clone size: NA; D gene: TRBD1; J gene: TRBJ2-5; CDR3 protein: CASSPRTGLVETQYF; CDR3 DNA: TGTGCCAGCAGTCCCCGGACAGGGTTAGTCGAGACCCAGTACTTC
V gene: TRBV4-1; clone size: few; D gene: TRBD1; J gene: TRBJ1-6; CDR3 protein: CASSHGTANNSPLHF; CDR3 DNA: TGCGCCAGCAGCCACGGGACAGCTAATAATTCACCCCTCCACTTT
V gene: TRBV6-1; clone size: NA; D gene: TRBD1; J gene: TRBJ1-1; CDR3 protein: CASNKQGANTEAFF; CDR3 DNA: TGTGCCAGCAACAAACAGGGGGCGAACACTGAAGCTTTCTTT
V gene: TRBV19; clone size: NA; D gene: NA; J gene: TRBJ1-2; CDR3 protein: CASSLPAGRGYGYTF; CDR3 DNA: TGTGCCAGTAGTCTCCCCGCCGGGAGGGGCTATGGCTACACCTTC
V gene: TRBV5-4; clone size: NA; D gene: TRBD2; J gene: TRBJ2-1; CDR3 protein: CASSWTSGRWNEQFF; CDR3 DNA: TGTGCCAGCAGTTGGACTAGCGGGAGGTGGAATGAGCAGTTCTTC
V gene: TRBV27; clone size: NA; D gene: TRBD1; J gene: TRBJ1-5; CDR3 protein: CASSLKGAGNQPQHF; CDR3 DNA: TGTGCCAGCAGTTTAAAGGGGGCGGGCAATCAGCCCCAGCATTTT